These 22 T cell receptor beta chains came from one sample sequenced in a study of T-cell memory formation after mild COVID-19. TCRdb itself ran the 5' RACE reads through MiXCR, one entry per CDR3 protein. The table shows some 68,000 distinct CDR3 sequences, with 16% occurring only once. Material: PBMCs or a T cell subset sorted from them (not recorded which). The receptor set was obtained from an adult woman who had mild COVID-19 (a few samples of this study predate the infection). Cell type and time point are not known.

This CDR3 is CASSLEENEQFF. The CDR3, as DNA: TGTGCCAGCAGCTTGGAAGAAAATGAGCAGTTCTTC. The chain links TRBV5-5 to TRBJ2-1; no reliable D call. Germline values: CDR1 SGHKS, CDR2 YYEKEE (reference sequence). The V end was cut by 0 bases, the J end by 7 bases, with 5 bases between. This CDR3 spans 12 amino acids. The variable domain in full, completed from reference TRBV5-5 and TRBJ2-1, reads DAGVTQSPTHLIKTRGQQVTLRCSPISGHKSVSWYQQVLGQGPQFIFQYYEKEERGRGNFPDRFSARQFPNYSSELNVNALLLGDSALYLCASSLEENEQFFGPGTRLTVL.

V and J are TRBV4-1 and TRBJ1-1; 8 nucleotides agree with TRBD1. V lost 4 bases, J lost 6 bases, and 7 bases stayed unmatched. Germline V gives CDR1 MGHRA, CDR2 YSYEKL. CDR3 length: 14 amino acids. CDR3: CASSPLQGGPEAFF. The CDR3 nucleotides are TGCGCCAGCAGCCCGTTACAGGGGGGCCCTGAAGCTTTCTTT.

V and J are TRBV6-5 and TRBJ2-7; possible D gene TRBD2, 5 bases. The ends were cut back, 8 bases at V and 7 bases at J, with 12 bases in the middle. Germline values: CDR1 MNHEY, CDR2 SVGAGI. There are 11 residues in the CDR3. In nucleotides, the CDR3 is TGTGCCAGCTCTTTCGGGGTTGAGCAGTACTTC. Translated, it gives CASSFGVEQYF.

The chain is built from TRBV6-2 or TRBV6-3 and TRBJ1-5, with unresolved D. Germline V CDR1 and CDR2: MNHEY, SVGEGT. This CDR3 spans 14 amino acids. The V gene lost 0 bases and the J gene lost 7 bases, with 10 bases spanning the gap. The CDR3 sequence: CASSYSLVGQPQHF. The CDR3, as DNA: TGTGCCAGCAGTTACTCTTTGGTGGGGCAGCCCCAGCATTTT.

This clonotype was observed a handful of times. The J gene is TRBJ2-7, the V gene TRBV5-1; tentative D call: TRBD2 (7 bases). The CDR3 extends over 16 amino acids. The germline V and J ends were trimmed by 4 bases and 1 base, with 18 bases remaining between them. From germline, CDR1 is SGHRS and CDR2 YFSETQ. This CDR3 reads CASSPLEGEGSYEQYF. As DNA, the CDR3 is TGCGCCAGCAGCCCCCTCGAGGGGGAGGGGTCCTACGAGCAGTACTTC.

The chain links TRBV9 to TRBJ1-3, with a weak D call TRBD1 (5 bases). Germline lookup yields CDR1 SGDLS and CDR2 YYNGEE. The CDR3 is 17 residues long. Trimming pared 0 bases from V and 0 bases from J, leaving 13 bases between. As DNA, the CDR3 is TGTGCCAGCAGCGTAGAGGGGTACCCTTACTCTGGAAACACCATATATTTT. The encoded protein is CASSVEGYPYSGNTIYF.

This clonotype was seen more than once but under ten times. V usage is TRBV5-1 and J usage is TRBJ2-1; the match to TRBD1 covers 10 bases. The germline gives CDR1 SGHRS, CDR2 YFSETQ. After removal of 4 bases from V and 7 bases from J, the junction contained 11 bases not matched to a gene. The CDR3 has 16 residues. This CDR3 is CASSQGQGWVGNEQFF. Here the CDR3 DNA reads TGCGCCAGCAGCCAGGGACAGGGGTGGGTAGGGAATGAGCAGTTCTTC.

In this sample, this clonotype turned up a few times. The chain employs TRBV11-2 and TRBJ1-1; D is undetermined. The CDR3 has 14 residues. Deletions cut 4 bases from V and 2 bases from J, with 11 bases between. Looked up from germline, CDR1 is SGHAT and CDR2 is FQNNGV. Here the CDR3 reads CASSSERVNTEAFF. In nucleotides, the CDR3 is TGTGCCAGCAGCTCCGAAAGGGTTAACACTGAAGCTTTCTTT.

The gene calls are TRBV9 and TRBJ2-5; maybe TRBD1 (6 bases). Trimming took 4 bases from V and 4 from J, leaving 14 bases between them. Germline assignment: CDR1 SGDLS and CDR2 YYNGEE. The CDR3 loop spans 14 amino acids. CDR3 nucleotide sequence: TGTGCCAGCAGCCTCACAGGGTCTGGAGAGACCCAGTACTTC. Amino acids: CASSLTGSGETQYF.

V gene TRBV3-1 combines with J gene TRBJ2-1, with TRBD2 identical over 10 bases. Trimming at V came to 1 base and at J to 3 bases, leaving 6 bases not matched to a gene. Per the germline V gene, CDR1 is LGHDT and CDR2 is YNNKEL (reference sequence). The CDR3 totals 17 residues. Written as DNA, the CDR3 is TGTGCCAGCAGCCAAGCTCTAGCGGGGGATAACTACAATGAGCAGTTCTTC. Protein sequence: CASSQALAGDNYNEQFF.

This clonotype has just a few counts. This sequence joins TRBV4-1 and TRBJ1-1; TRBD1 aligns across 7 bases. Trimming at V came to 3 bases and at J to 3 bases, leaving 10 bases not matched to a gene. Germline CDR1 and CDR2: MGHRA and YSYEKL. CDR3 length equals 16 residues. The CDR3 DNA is TGCGCCAGCAGCCACGCCTTGCAGGGGGGAGACACTGAAGCTTTCTTT. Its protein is CASSHALQGGDTEAFF.

CDR3 loop: CASSDQGVLPSGANVLTF. DNA for the CDR3: TGCGCCAGCAGCGACCAGGGGGTACTACCCTCTGGGGCCAACGTCCTGACTTTC. The rearrangement links TRBV4-1 to TRBJ2-6, with 7 bases lining up with TRBD1. CDR3 size: 18 residues. The germline CDR1 and CDR2 sequences are MGHRA and YSYEKL. V was clipped by 5 bases and J by 0 bases; unmatched bases: 10.

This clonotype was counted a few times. CDR3 in DNA: TGCGCCAGCAGCCAAGATCGTTGGGGGAGGTACGAGCAGTACTTC. As protein: CASSQDRWGRYEQYF. The V and J genes are TRBV4-3 and TRBJ2-7; D is perhaps TRBD2 (6 bases). CDR1 LGHNA and CDR2 YSLEER come from the germline V gene. V dropped 0 bases and J dropped 4 bases, with 13 bases sitting between them. The CDR3 is 15 amino acids.

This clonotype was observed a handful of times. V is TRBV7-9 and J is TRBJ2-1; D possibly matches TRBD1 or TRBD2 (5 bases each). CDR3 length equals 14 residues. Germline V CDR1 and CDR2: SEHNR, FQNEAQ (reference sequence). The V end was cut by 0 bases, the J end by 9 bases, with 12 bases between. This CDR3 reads CASSLAGDPCEQFF. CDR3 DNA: TGTGCCAGCAGCTTAGCGGGGGATCCCTGTGAGCAGTTCTTC. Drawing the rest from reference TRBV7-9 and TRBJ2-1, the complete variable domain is DTGVSQNPRHKITKRGQNVTFRCDPISEHNRLYWYRQTLGQGPEFLTYFQNEAQLEKSRLLSDRFSAERPKGSFSTLEIQRTEQGDSAMYLCASSLAGDPCEQFFGPGTRLTVL.

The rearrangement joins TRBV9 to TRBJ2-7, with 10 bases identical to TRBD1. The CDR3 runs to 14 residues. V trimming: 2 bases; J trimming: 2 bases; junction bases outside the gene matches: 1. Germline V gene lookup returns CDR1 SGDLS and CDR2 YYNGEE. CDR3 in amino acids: CASSVGTGAYEQYF. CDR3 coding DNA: TGTGCCAGCAGCGTGGGGACAGGGGCCTACGAGCAGTACTTC.

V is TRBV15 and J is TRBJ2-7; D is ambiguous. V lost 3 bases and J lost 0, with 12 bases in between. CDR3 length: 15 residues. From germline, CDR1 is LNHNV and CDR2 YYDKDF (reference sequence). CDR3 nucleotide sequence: TGTGCCACCAGCAGTACGGTCTATAGCTCCTACGAGCAGTACTTC. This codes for CATSSTVYSSYEQYF.

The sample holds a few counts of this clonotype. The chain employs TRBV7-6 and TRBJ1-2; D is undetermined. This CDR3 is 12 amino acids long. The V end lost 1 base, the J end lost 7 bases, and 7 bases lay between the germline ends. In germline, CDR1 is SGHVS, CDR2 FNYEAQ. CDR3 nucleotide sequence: TGTGCCAGCAGCTTAGAGGGAGGTGGCTACACCTTC. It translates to CASSLEGGGYTF.

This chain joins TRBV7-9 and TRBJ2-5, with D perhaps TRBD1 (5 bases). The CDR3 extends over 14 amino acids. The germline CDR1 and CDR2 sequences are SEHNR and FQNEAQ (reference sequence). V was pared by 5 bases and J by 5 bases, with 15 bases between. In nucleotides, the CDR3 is TGTGCCAGCAGCCCACCCCAGGGTATGGAGACCCAGTACTTC. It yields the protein CASSPPQGMETQYF.

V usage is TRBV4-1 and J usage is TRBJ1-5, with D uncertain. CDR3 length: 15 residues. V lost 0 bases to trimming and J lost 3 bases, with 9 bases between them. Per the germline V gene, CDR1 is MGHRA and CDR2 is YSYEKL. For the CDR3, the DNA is TGCGCCAGCAGCCAAGACCCAGACTTCAATCAGCCCCAGCATTTT. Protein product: CASSQDPDFNQPQHF.

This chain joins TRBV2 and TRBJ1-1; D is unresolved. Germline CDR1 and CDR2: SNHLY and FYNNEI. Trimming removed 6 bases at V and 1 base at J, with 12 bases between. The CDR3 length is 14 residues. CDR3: CASRERMGNTEAFF. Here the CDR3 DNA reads TGTGCCAGCAGGGAGAGGATGGGGAACACTGAAGCTTTCTTT.

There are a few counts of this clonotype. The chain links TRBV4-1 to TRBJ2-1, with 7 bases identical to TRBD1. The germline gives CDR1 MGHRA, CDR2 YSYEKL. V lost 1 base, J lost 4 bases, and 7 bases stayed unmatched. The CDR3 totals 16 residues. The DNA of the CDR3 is TGCGCCAGCAGCCAAGTTCACCGGGACAGATACAATGAGCAGTTCTTC. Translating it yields CASSQVHRDRYNEQFF.

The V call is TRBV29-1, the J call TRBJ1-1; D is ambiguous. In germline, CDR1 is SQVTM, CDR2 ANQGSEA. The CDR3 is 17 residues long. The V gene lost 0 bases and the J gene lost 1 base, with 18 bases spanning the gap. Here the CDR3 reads CSVEDYGDSSSNTEAFF. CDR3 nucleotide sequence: TGCAGCGTTGAAGATTATGGGGATTCTTCCTCGAACACTGAAGCTTTCTTT.